The 11 T cell receptor beta chains below were found in one sample sequenced in a study of T cell repertoires in cytomegalovirus infection. Each CDR3 protein gets one entry after TCRdb re-called the reads with MiXCR. The table has some 700,000 distinct CDR3 sequences, 35% seen once. The sample consisted of PBMCs. These receptors all come from a human donor in good health (CMV status not recorded). Some clones in this sample may be carry-over from other donors' samples.

The rearrangement links TRBV4-1 to TRBJ1-2; 9 bases agree with TRBD1. The germline V gene encodes CDR1 MGHRA and CDR2 YSYEKL. V lost 3 bases to trimming and J lost 2 bases; unmatched junction nucleotides: 4. The CDR3 loop spans 15 amino acids. The CDR3 here is CASSHTGGANYGYTF. CDR3 nucleotide sequence: TGCGCCAGCAGCCACACAGGGGGCGCGAACTATGGCTACACCTTC.

In its sample, this clonotype was seen many times. J is TRBJ2-7 and V is TRBV28, with D possibly called TRBD1 or TRBD2 (5 bases each). The germline gives CDR1 MDHEN, CDR2 SYDVKM. CDR3 size: 14 residues. V was clipped by 6 bases and J by 0 bases, with 12 bases between them. In nucleotides, the CDR3 is TGTGCCAGCAGGCCGGGACCATCCTCCTACGAGCAGTACTTC. Its translation is CASRPGPSSYEQYF.

This chain connects TRBV28 to TRBJ2-1, with unresolved D. Germline values: CDR1 MDHEN, CDR2 SYDVKM. The CDR3 length is 18 residues. The germline V and J ends were trimmed by 5 bases and 5 bases, with 25 bases remaining between them. The DNA for the CDR3 is TGTGCCAGCAGTAGGTTGGAAATCGACCCCGACCACGACAATGAGCAGTTCTTC. It yields the protein CASSRLEIDPDHDNEQFF.

This clonotype showed up just a few times. V is TRBV3-1 and J is TRBJ2-1, with no clear D. Trimming took 1 base from V and 4 from J, leaving 14 bases between them. Per germline, CDR1 LGHDT and CDR2 YNNKEL (reference sequence). CDR3 length equals 16 residues. CDR3 loop: CASSQVGTTPYNEQFF. The CDR3 DNA reads as TGTGCCAGCAGCCAAGTAGGCACGACGCCTTACAATGAGCAGTTCTTC.

This clonotype came up a few times. The chain couples TRBV27 to TRBJ2-1, with D perhaps TRBD1 (6 bases). Germline V gene lookup returns CDR1 MNHEY and CDR2 SMNVEV (reference sequence). The CDR3 extends over 13 amino acids. V gave up 6 bases and J gave up 6 bases, with 12 bases separating them. The chain's CDR3 is CASRDRGFNEQFF. In nucleotides, the CDR3 is TGTGCCAGCAGGGACAGAGGCTTCAATGAGCAGTTCTTC.

V usage is TRBV11-2 and J usage is TRBJ2-1, with D tentatively TRBD2 (5 bases). The CDR3 runs to 12 residues. V gave up 6 bases and J gave up 9 bases, with 12 bases separating them. CDR1 and CDR2 from the germline V gene are SGHAT and FQNNGV. The CDR3 nucleotides are TGTGCCAGCAGAGGAGACGGAGGTGAGCAGTTCTTC. Translated, it gives CASRGDGGEQFF.

Concerning this clonotype: Given the absence of the conserved phenylalanine or tryptophan at the CDR3 end, a read error is likely. The chain links TRBV28 to TRBJ2-7; 9 positions agree with TRBD1. The ends lost 6 bases at V and 2 bases at J; junction bases unmatched: 8. The V gene's germline CDR1 is MDHEN and CDR2 SYDVKM. The CDR3 has 15 residues. In DNA, the CDR3 is TGTGCCAGCAGCGCAGGGGGACAGGGCACCTACGAGCAGTACTTG. This gives the protein CASSAGGQGTYEQYL.

This clonotype was observed a handful of times. One end of the junction fails to match germline, which may point to a read error. The rearrangement joins TRBV7-7 to TRBJ2-3; D may be TRBD2 (5 bases). Germline values: CDR1 SSHAT, CDR2 FNYEAQ (reference sequence). This CDR3 has 15 residues. Written as DNA, the CDR3 is TGTGCTAGCAGCCAAACTAGAGCCCGCACAGATACGCAGTATTTT. Its protein is CASSQTRARTDTQYF.

The V call is TRBV25-1, the J call TRBJ2-1; TRBD2 aligns across 11 bases. Germline V gene data show CDR1 as MGHDK and CDR2 as SYGVNS. J gave up 2 bases and V 4 bases, and 7 bases lay outside the gene matches. The CDR3 sequence is 17 residues long. CDR3 nucleotides: TGTGCCAGCAGTGCAACTAGCGGGGGACTTACCTACAATGAGCAGTTCTTC. Translating it yields CASSATSGGLTYNEQFF.

This clonotype was observed a handful of times. The chain links TRBV19 to TRBJ2-7, with D perhaps matching TRBD2 (6 bases). The V end was cut by 3 bases, the J end by 2 bases, with 11 bases between. Germline V lookup: CDR1 LNHDA, CDR2 SQIVND (reference sequence). This CDR3 spans 14 amino acids. DNA of the CDR3: TGTGCCAGTAGTATCCGGCAGCGGGCCTACGAGCAGTACTTC. Translation gives CASSIRQRAYEQYF.

This clonotype was counted only a few times. The chain employs TRBV4-2 and TRBJ1-2; no reliable D call. V lost 0 bases to trimming and J lost 4 bases, with 12 bases between them. CDR1 LGHNA and CDR2 YNFKEQ come from the germline V gene. This CDR3 contains 15 residues. Here the CDR3 reads CASSQDHNLGYGYTF. CDR3 bases: TGTGCCAGCAGCCAAGACCACAACCTGGGCTATGGCTACACCTTC.